Each of the 32 T cell receptor beta chains below was sequenced from the same sample in a study of blood T cells in healthy people across ages. The authors ran a second PCR of about 6 to 12 cycles using a sample-barcoded 5' primer and a J-beta primer mix. TCRdb itself ran the 5' RACE reads through MiXCR, one entry per CDR3 protein. Here the sample spans 650,000 to 900,000 distinct CDR3 sequences, approximately 59% being singletons. The sample consisted of blood. The origin of the receptors is a man aged 30 to 45 in good health.

This clonotype was picked up one time. The gene calls are TRBV29-1 and TRBJ2-5; a weak D match, TRBD2 (6 bases). The CDR3 has 14 amino acids. Germline CDR1 is SQVTM and CDR2 is ANQGSEA. The V end lost 3 bases, the J end lost 4 bases, and 15 bases lay between the germline ends. The CDR3 sequence: CSVDGSGDSETQYF. Here the CDR3 DNA reads TGCAGCGTTGATGGGTCCGGGGACTCAGAGACCCAGTACTTC.

The chain links TRBV4-2 to TRBJ2-3, with TRBD2 identical over 10 bases. The ends lost 6 bases at V and 3 bases at J; junction bases unmatched: 15. Germline values: CDR1 LGHNA, CDR2 YNFKEQ. The CDR3 extends over 18 amino acids. CDR3 residues: CASSHDLVAGGGTDTQYF. The CDR3 DNA follows: TGTGCCAGCAGTCATGACTTAGTAGCGGGGGGCGGGACAGATACGCAGTATTTT.

This clonotype showed up just once. This chain links TRBV20-1 with TRBJ2-7, with no clear D. V was pared by 4 bases and J by 2 bases, with 12 bases between. Germline V gene data show CDR1 as DFQATT and CDR2 as SNEGSKA (reference sequence). The CDR3 has 13 residues. This chain's CDR3 is CSAKDPQAYEQYF. The CDR3 nucleotides are TGCAGTGCTAAAGACCCTCAGGCCTACGAGCAGTACTTC.

The rearrangement links TRBV29-1 to TRBJ2-1; TRBD1 matches at 10 bases. From germline, CDR1 is SQVTM and CDR2 ANQGSEA. V gave up 7 bases and J gave up 6 bases; unmatched junction bases: 15. This CDR3 comprises 16 residues. The CDR3 protein is CSAVTGGRGRANEQFF. For the CDR3, the DNA is TGCAGCGCCGTGACAGGGGGCCGCGGGAGAGCCAATGAGCAGTTCTTC.

This chain connects TRBV2 to TRBJ2-5; TRBD1 is a possible D gene (6 bases). The CDR3 is made up of 15 amino acids. Germline loops: CDR1 SNHLY, CDR2 FYNNEI. The V and J ends lost 5 bases and 0 bases respectively, with 13 bases between them. CDR3 loop: CASSQQGQYQETQYF. The CDR3 DNA reads TGTGCCAGCAGTCAACAGGGCCAGTACCAAGAGACCCAGTACTTC.

This clonotype was observed a handful of times. A read error is possible here, since a much larger clone lies one base away. The V call is TRBV4-1, the J call TRBJ2-5; 8 bases fit TRBD1. In germline, CDR1 is MGHRA, CDR2 YSYEKL. The CDR3 covers 14 residues. V trimming: 7 bases; J trimming: 11 bases; junction bases outside the gene matches: 15. The CDR3 sequence is CASTGIGTGNEQYF. CDR3 bases: TGCGCCAGCACCGGTATAGGGACAGGCAATGAGCAGTACTTC.

A word on this clonotype: One end of the junction fails to match germline, which may point to a read error. The chain recombines TRBV6-6 with TRBJ1-2; a weak D match, TRBD1 (5 bases). The CDR3 sequence is 15 residues long. Germline V gene data show CDR1 as MNHNY and CDR2 as SVGAGI (reference sequence). The CDR3 protein is CASSYGTDLEGGYIF. CDR3 DNA: TGTGCCAGCAGTTATGGGACGGACTTAGAGGGTGGCTACATCTTC.

This clonotype has more than one count but fewer than ten. V is TRBV7-2 and J is TRBJ1-1; 8 bases align to TRBD1. CDR1 is SGHTA and CDR2 is FQGNSA in the germline V gene. CDR3 size: 15 residues. Germline trimming cut 5 bases from V and 5 bases from J; bases unmatched to any gene: 10. The CDR3 sequence: CASSPAGGLGTEAFF. CDR3 nucleotides: TGTGCCAGCAGCCCGGCAGGGGGCTTGGGGACTGAAGCTTTCTTT.

V gene TRBV12-3 or TRBV12-4 combines with J gene TRBJ2-7, with D perhaps matching TRBD1 or TRBD2 (5 bases each). V dropped 6 bases and J dropped 2 bases, with 14 bases sitting between them. CDR3 length: 14 amino acids. For the CDR3, the DNA is TGTGCCAGCAGCTTTTGGGACGGTACCTACGAGCAGTACTTC. Protein product: CASSFWDGTYEQYF.

The chain is built from TRBV9 and TRBJ1-2; D gene ambiguous. This CDR3 contains 14 residues. V lost 2 bases and J lost 0, with 8 bases in between. Germline assignment: CDR1 SGDLS and CDR2 YYNGEE. The CDR3 DNA reads as TGTGCCAGCAGCGTGGGATCTTCTAACTATGGCTACACCTTC. This translates into CASSVGSSNYGYTF.

This chain uses TRBV20-1 with TRBJ2-1; 11 bases are a match to TRBD2. This CDR3 comprises 17 residues. Germline lookup yields CDR1 DFQATT and CDR2 SNEGSKA (reference sequence). Losses at the gene ends were 2 bases for V and 4 bases for J; bases not matched to a gene: 10. Here the CDR3 DNA reads TGCAGTGCTAGAAGGGGTTCCGGGACTAGCGGATACAATGAGCAGTTCTTC. This gives the protein CSARRGSGTSGYNEQFF.

The chain uses TRBV29-1 and TRBJ2-1; 7 bases map to TRBD2. The length of the CDR3 is 15 residues. Per germline, CDR1 SQVTM and CDR2 ANQGSEA. V was pared by 4 bases and J by 8 bases, with 14 bases of the junction left unmatched. For the CDR3, the DNA is TGCAGCGTTGTACTAGCGTTCTACTCCCCCGATGAGCAGTTCTTC. It is translated as CSVVLAFYSPDEQFF.

This clonotype was counted only a few times. The V gene is TRBV13, the J gene TRBJ2-7; 8 bases are shared with TRBD2. The CDR3 length is 18 residues. CDR1 and CDR2 from the germline V gene are PRHDT and FYEKMQ (reference sequence). The junction had 19 bases not matched to a gene; V was cut back by 3 bases and J by 6 bases. CDR3 loop: CASSFSHGLASVPGEQYF. CDR3 in DNA: TGTGCCAGCAGCTTTAGTCACGGACTAGCCTCTGTTCCGGGCGAGCAGTACTTC.

The genes are TRBV20-1 and TRBJ1-1, with D hard to call. The CDR3 is 12 residues long. Germline-derived CDR1 and CDR2 are DFQATT and SNEGSKA (reference sequence). The CDR3 sequence: CSVQKGLGEAFF. CDR3 nucleotide sequence: TGCAGCGTCCAAAAGGGCTTGGGTGAAGCTTTCTTT.

This clonotype was seen a handful of times. The J gene is TRBJ1-5, the V gene TRBV3-1; D perhaps matches TRBD1 (5 bases). This CDR3 is 16 amino acids long. CDR1 is LGHDT and CDR2 is YNNKEL in the germline V gene (reference sequence). V was clipped by 4 bases and J by 0 bases, with 13 bases between them. CDR3 region: CASSRTGPYSNQPQHF. In nucleotides, the CDR3 is TGTGCCAGCAGCCGAACAGGACCCTATAGCAATCAGCCCCAGCATTTT.

This chain joins TRBV6-5 and TRBJ1-2; 9 bases line up with TRBD1. The junction had 4 bases not matched to a gene; V was cut back by 0 bases and J by 5 bases. This CDR3 contains 15 residues. Germline values: CDR1 MNHEY, CDR2 SVGAGI. CDR3 residues: CASSYSDRGFYGYTF. The CDR3 DNA reads TGTGCCAGCAGTTACTCGGACAGGGGCTTTTATGGCTACACCTTC.

The chain carries TRBV6-5 and TRBJ2-5, with D possibly TRBD2 on 6 matching bases. The DNA end lines up better with TRBJ2-7; the J call may be wrong. This CDR3 contains 13 residues. Germline V CDR1 and CDR2: MNHEY, SVGAGI. CDR3 sequence (DNA): TGTGCCAGCAGGCTGGGGGAGGATTACGAGCAGTACTTC. This translates into CASRLGEDYEQYF.

The chain is built from TRBV2 and TRBJ1-4; D is perhaps TRBD1 (5 bases). Germline V gives CDR1 SNHLY, CDR2 FYNNEI. This CDR3 has 15 residues. V was shortened by 4 bases and J by 3 bases, with 12 bases between the two germline ends. The DNA of the CDR3 is TGTGCCAGCAGTGCTTTAGGGGCCGCTAATGAAAAACTGTTTTTT. Translating gives CASSALGAANEKLFF.

The J gene is TRBJ2-3, the V gene TRBV20-1; D may be TRBD1 or TRBD2 (6 bases each). Trimming cost V 2 bases and J 3 bases, with 12 bases left between them. CDR3 length: 14 amino acids. Germline CDR1 is DFQATT and CDR2 is SNEGSKA (reference sequence). The CDR3 region has the DNA TGCAGTGCTAGAAGGTGGGGGGCTACAGATACGCAGTATTTT. This encodes CSARRWGATDTQYF.

This clonotype has only a few counts. The chain uses TRBV6-2 or TRBV6-3 and TRBJ2-1; D unclear. The CDR3 length is 16 residues. Trimming took 2 bases from V and 0 from J, leaving 11 bases between them. Germline CDR1 and CDR2: MNHEY and SVGEGT. In DNA form, the CDR3 reads TGTGCCAGCAGTTACATCGGGCTTGGCTCCTACAATGAGCAGTTCTTC. It translates to CASSYIGLGSYNEQFF.

The chain uses TRBV2 and TRBJ1-1; D uncertain. The CDR3 is 12 amino acids. Germline lookup yields CDR1 SNHLY and CDR2 FYNNEI. V shed 4 bases and J shed 0 bases, with 3 bases lying between them. The CDR3 region has the DNA TGTGCCAGCAGTGTAATGAACACTGAAGCTTTCTTT. Its translation is CASSVMNTEAFF.

This clonotype was counted only a few times. The genes are TRBV12-3 or TRBV12-4 and TRBJ2-5; D ambiguous. The V gene lost 6 bases and the J gene lost 2 bases, with 13 bases spanning the gap. This CDR3 has 14 residues. The CDR3 is CASSPRVGQETQYF. The CDR3 bases are TGTGCCAGCAGCCCCCGTGTTGGGCAAGAGACCCAGTACTTC.

This clonotype showed up just a few times. The rearrangement uses TRBV27 and TRBJ2-4; perhaps TRBD2 as D (5 bases). This CDR3 spans 16 amino acids. Germline CDR1 MNHEY, CDR2 SMNVEV (reference sequence). V was pared by 6 bases and J by 1 base, with 16 bases between. CDR3 in amino acids: CASRPVGVGAKNIQYF. In DNA form, the CDR3 reads TGTGCCAGCAGACCGGTGGGAGTAGGGGCCAAAAACATTCAGTACTTC.

The V gene is TRBV6-2 or TRBV6-3, the J gene TRBJ1-1, with no clear D. CDR1 MNHEY and CDR2 SVGEGT come from the germline V gene. V dropped 6 bases and J dropped 3 bases, with 5 bases sitting between them. The CDR3 is 11 amino acids. The CDR3 is CASSQHTEAFF. Written as DNA, the CDR3 is TGTGCCAGCAGCCAGCACACTGAAGCTTTCTTT.

This clonotype has just a few counts. The chain combines TRBV5-1 with TRBJ1-2; weak D call: TRBD1 (5 bases). The V gene's germline CDR1 is SGHRS and CDR2 YFSETQ. V was trimmed by 7 bases and J by 6 bases, leaving 22 bases between them. The CDR3 has 15 residues. The CDR3 DNA sequence: TGCGCCAGCGAATTCTCAGGGTATCGTTTCGATGGCTACACCTTC. Its protein is CASEFSGYRFDGYTF.

This sequence joins TRBV2 and TRBJ2-7; TRBD1 matches at 10 bases. Trimming took 6 bases from V and 4 from J; bases not matched to a gene: 9. CDR1 SNHLY and CDR2 FYNNEI come from the germline V gene. The CDR3 is 15 amino acids. Here the CDR3 DNA reads TGTGCCAGCAGCGGAGTAGGGGACAGGGGATACGAGCAGTACTTC. Translated, it gives CASSGVGDRGYEQYF.

The sample holds one count of this clonotype. The genes are TRBV15 and TRBJ1-2; unclear D gene. Germline assignment: CDR1 LNHNV and CDR2 YYDKDF (reference sequence). CDR3 size: 14 residues. The V end lost 3 bases, the J end lost 7 bases, and 15 bases lay between the germline ends. The CDR3 DNA reads as TGTGCCACCAGCAGCTCTGCGTGGGGAAGTGGCTACACCTTC. It translates to CATSSSAWGSGYTF.

V and J are TRBV6-5 and TRBJ1-2; D possibly corresponds to TRBD1 (6 bases). This CDR3 contains 15 residues. Trimming left V 2 bases short and J 4 bases short, with 14 bases between. Germline V lookup: CDR1 MNHEY, CDR2 SVGAGI. CDR3 protein: CASSYGQMGLYGYTF. Here the CDR3 DNA reads TGTGCCAGCAGTTACGGACAGATGGGGCTCTATGGCTACACCTTC.

The rearrangement joins TRBV4-3 to TRBJ1-4, with a tentative D call TRBD1 (5 bases). The CDR3 length is 13 residues. Germline-derived CDR1 and CDR2 are LGHNA and YSLEER. With 2 bases removed from V and 12 bases from J, the gap between germline ends came to 13 bases. CDR3 sequence reads: CASSQLTGEELFF. In nucleotides, the CDR3 is TGCGCCAGCAGCCAATTAACGGGGGAGGAACTGTTTTTT.

The chain joins TRBV20-1 to TRBJ1-5, with D unresolved. This CDR3 comprises 13 residues. Trimming removed 3 bases from V and 3 bases from J, with 9 bases in between. Per germline, CDR1 DFQATT and CDR2 SNEGSKA (reference sequence). CDR3 protein: CSASSRNNQPQHF. The CDR3, as DNA: TGCAGTGCTAGTTCCAGGAACAATCAGCCCCAGCATTTT.

V and J are TRBV27 and TRBJ2-7; 9 bases match TRBD2. Germline assignment: CDR1 MNHEY and CDR2 SMNVEV (reference sequence). V shed 8 bases, J shed 2 bases, and the junction held 7 bases outside the gene matches. The CDR3 length is 14 residues. CDR3 sequence: CASGREGSPYEQYF. CDR3 nucleotides: TGTGCCAGCGGGCGGGAGGGGTCCCCCTACGAGCAGTACTTC.

About this clonotype: A much larger clonotype is one base distant, so this may be a read error. The chain employs TRBV4-3 and TRBJ2-3, with D possibly being TRBD1 (6 bases). The CDR3 loop spans 17 amino acids. Germline assignment: CDR1 LGHNA and CDR2 YSLEER. CDR3: CASSQDQSRDLTGTQYF. The CDR3 nucleotides read TGCGCCAGCAGCCAAGATCAATCCCGGGATTTGACAGGTACGCAGTATTTT.